The text below deals with one T cell receptor (beta chain). Germline V lookup: CDR1 LGHDT, CDR2 YNNKEL (reference sequence). The CDR3 is made up of 15 amino acids. V trimming: 1 base; J trimming: 4 bases; junction bases outside the gene matches: 2. This sample stems from a study of control samples from healthy donors and cancer patients. Some clones are missing from TCRdb's copy, which holds only in-frame ones; the method was immunoSEQ multiplex PCR. The table records about 190,000 clones, about 93% of them present only once. Sequences were obtained from blood. The sequence was obtained from a man between 18 and 29 years old in good health. The chain uses TRBV3-1 (or the pseudogene TRBV3-2) and TRBJ2-1; the match to TRBD2 covers 9 bases. In nucleotides, the CDR3 is TGTGCCAGCAGCCAAGGGCGGGGGGGATACAATGAGCAGTTCTTC. Protein: CASSQGRGGYNEQFF.